Listed below are T cell receptor beta chains from one sample, sequenced in a study of control samples from healthy donors and cancer patients. Assay used: immunoSEQ multiplex PCR; TCRdb lists only in-frame clones, some missing. The sample carries 60,000 to 95,000 clones, approximately 80% recorded once. Sequencing was done on a sample of blood. These receptor sequences come from a man aged 45 to 65 in good health. Both conserved end residues are part of each CDR3.

v_gene: TRBV28
j_gene: TRBJ1-5
CDR3aa: CASNTHLGAQPQHF

v_gene: TRBV29-1
j_gene: TRBJ2-1
CDR3aa: CSVFAGLYNEQFF

v_gene: TRBV19
j_gene: TRBJ1-5
CDR3aa: CASSIVLSRGNQPQHF

v_gene: TRBV24-1
j_gene: TRBJ2-1
CDR3aa: CATSDHKGERARYNEQFF

v_gene: TRBV18
j_gene: TRBJ1-3
CDR3aa: CASSPNSAGAGNTIYF

v_gene: TRBV4-2
j_gene: TRBJ2-5
CDR3aa: CASSPGTGEETQYF

v_gene: TRBV4-1
j_gene: TRBJ1-4
CDR3aa: CASSQGTGEKLFF

v_gene: TRBV7-2
j_gene: TRBJ2-5
CDR3aa: CASTPGEWETQYF

v_gene: TRBV5-1
j_gene: TRBJ1-4
CDR3aa: CASSNGQRTTNEKLFF

v_gene: TRBV7-9
j_gene: TRBJ2-2
CDR3aa: CASSLEGSGNTGELFF

v_gene: TRBV7-2
j_gene: TRBJ2-7
CDR3aa: CASSLPSLYEQYF

v_gene: TRBV5-4
j_gene: TRBJ1-1
CDR3aa: CASSLSGGHTEAFF

v_gene: TRBV7-2
j_gene: TRBJ2-7
CDR3aa: CASSSGTAVYEQYF

v_gene: TRBV4-2
j_gene: TRBJ2-3
CDR3aa: CASSPDSYLTDTQYF

v_gene: TRBV7-2
j_gene: TRBJ1-3
CDR3aa: CASSSTALGNTIYF

v_gene: TRBV14
j_gene: TRBJ2-5
CDR3aa: CASSQDRRLAGTQYF

v_gene: TRBV7-3
j_gene: TRBJ2-6
CDR3aa: CASSPQGSGANVLTF

v_gene: TRBV5-4
j_gene: TRBJ2-3
CDR3aa: CASSRTDPLAQYF

v_gene: TRBV4-1
j_gene: TRBJ1-1
CDR3aa: CASSSTARSNTEAFF

v_gene: TRBV4-2
j_gene: TRBJ2-7
CDR3aa: CASSDARVSYEQYF

v_gene: TRBV7-7
j_gene: TRBJ2-1
CDR3aa: CASSSSADSYNEQFF

v_gene: TRBV7-6
j_gene: TRBJ2-1
CDR3aa: CASSIGSSSSYNEQFF

v_gene: TRBV4-2
j_gene: TRBJ2-1
CDR3aa: CASSPLGLAGGTEQFF

v_gene: TRBV18
j_gene: TRBJ2-7
CDR3aa: CASSPPSGRAGEQYF

v_gene: TRBV19
j_gene: TRBJ1-4
CDR3aa: CASRSLDGGKEKLFF

v_gene: TRBV5-8
j_gene: TRBJ1-6
CDR3aa: CASSNRNSPLHF